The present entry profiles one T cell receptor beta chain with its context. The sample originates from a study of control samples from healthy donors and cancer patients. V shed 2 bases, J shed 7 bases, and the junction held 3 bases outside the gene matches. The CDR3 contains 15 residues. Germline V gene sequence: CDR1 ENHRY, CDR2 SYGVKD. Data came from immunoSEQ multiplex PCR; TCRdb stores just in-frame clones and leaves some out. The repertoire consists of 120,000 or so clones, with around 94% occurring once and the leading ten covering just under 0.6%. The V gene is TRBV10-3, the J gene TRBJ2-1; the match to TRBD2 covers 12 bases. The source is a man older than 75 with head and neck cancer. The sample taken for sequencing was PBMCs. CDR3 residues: CAISERLAGENEQFF. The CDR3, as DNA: TGTGCCATCAGTGAGCGACTAGCGGGAGAGAATGAGCAGTTCTTC.